Each of the 12 T cell receptor beta chains below was sequenced from the same sample in a study of blood T cell repertoires in COVID-19. This table comes from immunoSEQ multiplex PCR, and its TCRdb copy is limited to in-frame clones, with some not included. The repertoire holds approximately 330,000 clones, with around 87% as singletons. Input material: peripheral blood. The receptors originated from a woman aged 45-60 years with active or convalescent COVID-19.

This chain uses TRBV27 with TRBJ2-1; weak D call: TRBD2 (6 bases). Looked up from germline, CDR1 is MNHEY and CDR2 is SMNVEV (reference sequence). Deletions cut 1 base from V and 9 bases from J, with 7 bases between. This CDR3 is 12 amino acids long. The CDR3 here is CASSLWGGEQFF. CDR3 nucleotides: TGTGCCAGCAGTTTATGGGGAGGTGAGCAGTTCTTC.

This clone has just a few counts. The chain is built from TRBV28 and TRBJ1-2, with unresolved D. In germline, CDR1 is MDHEN, CDR2 SYDVKM. The CDR3 is made up of 17 amino acids. V lost 5 bases to trimming and J lost 3 bases, with 22 bases between them. As DNA, the CDR3 is TGTGCCAGCAGTCTTCCGGGAGTTCGGGGATTAGACTATGGCTACACCTTC. Amino acid sequence: CASSLPGVRGLDYGYTF.

V is TRBV19 and J is TRBJ1-1; maybe TRBD1 (5 bases). Between the trimmed V and J ends, which lost 5 bases and 5 bases, there was a span of 24 bases. This CDR3 region has 17 residues. Germline CDR1 and CDR2: LNHDA and SQIVND (reference sequence). As DNA, the CDR3 is TGTGCCAGTAGTCTCCGGCTAGGGGCCGCCAGCTGGACTGAAGCTTTCTTT. Protein sequence: CASSLRLGAASWTEAFF. Looking up the rest from reference TRBV19 and TRBJ1-1 gives the full variable domain: DGGITQSPKYLFRKEGQNVTLSCEQNLNHDAMYWYRQDPGQGLRLIYYSQIVNDFQKGDIAEGYSVSREKKESFPLTVTSAQKNPTAFYLCASSLRLGAASWTEAFFGQGTRLTVV.

The count of this clone is one. The gene calls are TRBV19 and TRBJ2-1; tentative D call: TRBD1 (6 bases). The CDR3 is made up of 15 amino acids. Trimming shortened V by 0 bases and J by 6 bases, and 12 bases separated the two germline ends. The V gene's germline CDR1 is LNHDA and CDR2 SQIVND (reference sequence). The CDR3 nucleotides read TGTGCCAGTAGTATAGATTCGGGACACGGCAATGAGCAGTTCTTC. This codes for CASSIDSGHGNEQFF.

This chain joins TRBV12-5 and TRBJ2-7; 7 bases agree with TRBD1. The CDR3 has 15 residues. V trimming: 5 bases; J trimming: 4 bases; junction bases outside the gene matches: 11. Looked up from germline, CDR1 is LGHNT and CDR2 is FRNRAP. The CDR3 region is CASGRPGTEDYEQYF. Here the CDR3 DNA reads TGTGCTAGTGGTCGGCCAGGGACAGAAGATTACGAGCAGTACTTC.

The genes are TRBV18 and TRBJ2-7, with TRBD1 identical over 12 bases. Germline values: CDR1 KGHSH, CDR2 LQKENI. J lost 6 bases, V lost 3 bases, and 12 bases had no gene match. The CDR3 is made up of 17 amino acids. The CDR3: CASSPQNPGQGASEQYF. The CDR3 DNA sequence: TGTGCCAGCTCACCCCAAAACCCGGGACAGGGGGCGAGCGAGCAGTACTTC.

This chain uses TRBV4-2 with TRBJ2-2, with a possible D match to TRBD1 (5 bases). CDR3 length equals 16 residues. V gave up 6 bases and J gave up 3 bases, with 17 bases separating them. Germline assignment: CDR1 LGHNA and CDR2 YNFKEQ. The CDR3 region has the DNA TGTGCCAGCAGGTCAAAAGCAGGGTCCGACACCGGGGAGCTGTTTTTT. The encoded protein is CASRSKAGSDTGELFF.

The rearrangement links TRBV4-3 to TRBJ1-2; D ambiguous. Trimming removed 1 base from V and 5 bases from J, with 11 bases in between. CDR1 and CDR2 (germline): LGHNA, YSLEER. The CDR3 is made up of 14 amino acids. CDR3 bases: TGCGCCAGCAGCCAAGTATTCAGTAATTATGGCTACACCTTC. Translating it yields CASSQVFSNYGYTF.

V and J are TRBV7-3 and TRBJ2-2; 7 bases line up with TRBD1. CDR1 SGHTA and CDR2 FQGTGA come from the germline V gene. This CDR3 has 19 amino acids. V was pared by 6 bases and J by 1 base, with 17 bases of the junction left unmatched. The CDR3 nucleotides read TGTGCCAGCAGTCCAAGACAGGGTCGAGGACCAAAGAACACCGGGGAGCTGTTTTTT. Translating it yields CASSPRQGRGPKNTGELFF.

A single count supports this clone. This chain uses TRBV5-6 with TRBJ2-2; a possible D gene is TRBD2 (5 bases). From germline, CDR1 is SGHDT and CDR2 YYEEEE. Trimming pared 0 bases from V and 2 bases from J, leaving 11 bases between. The CDR3 spans 16 residues. DNA of the CDR3: TGTGCCAGCAGCTTGGCCAACGGACTCAACACCGGGGAGCTGTTTTTT. Amino acid sequence: CASSLANGLNTGELFF.

This rearrangement joins TRBV6-1 to TRBJ2-3, with TRBD2 matching 9 bases. V gave up 2 bases and J gave up 0 bases; unmatched junction bases: 0. Looked up from germline, CDR1 is MNHNS and CDR2 is SASEGT. This CDR3 spans 15 amino acids. CDR3 DNA sequence: TGTGCCAGCAGTGAACTAGCGGGAAGCACAGATACGCAGTATTTT. Residues: CASSELAGSTDTQYF.

This chain joins TRBV28 and TRBJ1-2; 8 nucleotides agree with TRBD1. Germline-derived CDR1 and CDR2 are MDHEN and SYDVKM. The CDR3 contains 13 residues. V shed 9 bases, J shed 2 bases, and the junction held 5 bases outside the gene matches. CDR3 region: CASGQGRNYGYTF. In DNA, the CDR3 is TGTGCCAGTGGACAGGGAAGGAACTATGGCTACACCTTC.